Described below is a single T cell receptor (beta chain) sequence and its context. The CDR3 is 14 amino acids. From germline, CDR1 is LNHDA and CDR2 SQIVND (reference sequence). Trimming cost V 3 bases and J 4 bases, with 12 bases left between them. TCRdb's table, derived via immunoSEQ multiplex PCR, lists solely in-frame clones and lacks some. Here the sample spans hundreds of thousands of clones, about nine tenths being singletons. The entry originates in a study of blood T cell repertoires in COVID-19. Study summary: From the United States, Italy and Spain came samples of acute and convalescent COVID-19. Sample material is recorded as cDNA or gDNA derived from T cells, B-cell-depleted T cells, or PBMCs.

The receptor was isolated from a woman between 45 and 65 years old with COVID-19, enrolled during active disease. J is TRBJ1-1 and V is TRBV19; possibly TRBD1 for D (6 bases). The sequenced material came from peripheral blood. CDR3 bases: TGTGCCAGTAGTATCAGGGGACAAGGCACTGAAGCTTTCTTT. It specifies CASSIRGQGTEAFF.